This T cell receptor (beta chain) was documented in a study of blood T cell repertoires in COVID-19. Study in general: COVID-19 samples from acute and convalescent phases originated in the United States, Italy and Spain. Nucleic acid was either cDNA or gDNA, and it came from T cells, B-cell-depleted T cells, or PBMCs.

Per the authors' pipeline: Reference gene primer amplification gave nucleated cell count estimates. TCRdb's table, derived via immunoSEQ multiplex PCR, lists solely in-frame clones and lacks some. V and J calls plus clone size are reproduced from that table; the DNA served to infer D and trimming. The sample holds 84,000 or so clones, 85% to 95% seen once. The V end was cut by 0 bases, the J end by 0 bases, with 3 bases between. Germline V CDR1 and CDR2: GTSNPN, SVGIG (reference sequence). This CDR3 region has 13 residues. This chain links TRBV30 with TRBJ1-3, with no clear D. The sequenced sample consisted of peripheral blood. The TCR comes from a woman aged 55-69 years with active COVID-19. CDR3 protein: CAWSVNSGNTIYF. DNA for the CDR3: TGTGCCTGGAGTGTTAACTCTGGAAACACCATATATTTT.